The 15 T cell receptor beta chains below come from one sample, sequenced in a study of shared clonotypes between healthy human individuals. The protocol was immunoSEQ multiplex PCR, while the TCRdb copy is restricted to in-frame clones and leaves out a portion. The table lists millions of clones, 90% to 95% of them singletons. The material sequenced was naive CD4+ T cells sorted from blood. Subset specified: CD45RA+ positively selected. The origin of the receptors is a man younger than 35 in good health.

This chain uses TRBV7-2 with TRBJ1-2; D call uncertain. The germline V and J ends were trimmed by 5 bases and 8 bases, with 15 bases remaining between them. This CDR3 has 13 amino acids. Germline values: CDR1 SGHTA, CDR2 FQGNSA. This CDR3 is CASSPTGLGGYTF. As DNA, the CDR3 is TGTGCCAGCAGCCCGACCGGGCTTGGCGGCTACACCTTC.

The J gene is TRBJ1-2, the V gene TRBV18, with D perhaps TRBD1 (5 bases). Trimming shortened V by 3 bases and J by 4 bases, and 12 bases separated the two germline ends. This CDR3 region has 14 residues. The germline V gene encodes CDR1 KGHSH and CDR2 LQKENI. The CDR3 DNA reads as TGTGCCAGCTCACCCGGTGGCGGGGGCTATGGCTACACCTTC. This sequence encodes CASSPGGGGYGYTF.

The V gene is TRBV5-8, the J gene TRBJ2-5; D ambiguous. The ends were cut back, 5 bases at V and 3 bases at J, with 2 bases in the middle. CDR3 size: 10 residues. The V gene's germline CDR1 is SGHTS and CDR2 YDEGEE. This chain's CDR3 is CASRKETQYF. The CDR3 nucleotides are TGTGCCAGCAGAAAAGAGACCCAGTACTTC.

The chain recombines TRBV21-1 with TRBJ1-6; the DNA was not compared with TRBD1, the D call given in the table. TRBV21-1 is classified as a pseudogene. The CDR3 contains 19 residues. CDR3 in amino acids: CASTPRDRVLSSYNSPLHF. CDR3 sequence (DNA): TGTGCCAGCACCCCTCGCGACAGGGTGCTATCGTCCTATAATTCACCCCTCCACTTT.

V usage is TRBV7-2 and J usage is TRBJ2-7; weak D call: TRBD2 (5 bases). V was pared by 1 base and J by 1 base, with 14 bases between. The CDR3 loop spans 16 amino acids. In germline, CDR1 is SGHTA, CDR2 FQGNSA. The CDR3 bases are TGTGCCAGCAGCTTAGAAGTCGGGATTGGGTCCTACGAGCAGTACTTC. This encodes CASSLEVGIGSYEQYF.

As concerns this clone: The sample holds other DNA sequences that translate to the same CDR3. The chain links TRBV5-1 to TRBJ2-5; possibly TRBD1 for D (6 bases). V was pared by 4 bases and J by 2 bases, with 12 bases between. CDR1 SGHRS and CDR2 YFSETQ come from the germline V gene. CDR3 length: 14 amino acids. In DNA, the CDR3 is TGCGCCAGCAGCCTTGGGGGCGGTCAAGAGACCCAGTACTTC. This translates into CASSLGGGQETQYF.

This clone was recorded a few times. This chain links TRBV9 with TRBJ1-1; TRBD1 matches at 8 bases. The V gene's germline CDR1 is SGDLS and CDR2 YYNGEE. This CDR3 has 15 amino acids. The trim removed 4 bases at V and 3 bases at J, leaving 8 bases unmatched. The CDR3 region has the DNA TGTGCCAGCAGCACAACGGGACAGGCCTACACTGAAGCTTTCTTT. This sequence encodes CASSTTGQAYTEAFF.

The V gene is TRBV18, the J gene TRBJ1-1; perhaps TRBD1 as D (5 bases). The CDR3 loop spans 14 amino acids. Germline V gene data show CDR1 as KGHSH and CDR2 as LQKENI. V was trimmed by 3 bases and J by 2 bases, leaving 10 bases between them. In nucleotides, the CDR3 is TGTGCCAGCTCACCTATCCAGGGTAACACTGAAGCTTTCTTT. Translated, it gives CASSPIQGNTEAFF. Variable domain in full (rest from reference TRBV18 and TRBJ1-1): NAGVMQNPRHLVRRRGQEARLRCSPMKGHSHVYWYRQLPEEGLKFMVYLQKENIIDESGMPKERFSAEFPKEGPSILRIQQVVRGDSAAYFCASSPIQGNTEAFFGQGTRLTVV.

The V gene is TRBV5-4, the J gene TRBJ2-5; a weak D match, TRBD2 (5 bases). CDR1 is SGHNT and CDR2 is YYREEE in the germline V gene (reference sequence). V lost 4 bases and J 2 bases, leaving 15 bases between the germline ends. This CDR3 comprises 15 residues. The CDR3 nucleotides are TGTGCCAGCAGCCCAGGACTCCCGATTCAAGAGACCCAGTACTTC. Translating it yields CASSPGLPIQETQYF.

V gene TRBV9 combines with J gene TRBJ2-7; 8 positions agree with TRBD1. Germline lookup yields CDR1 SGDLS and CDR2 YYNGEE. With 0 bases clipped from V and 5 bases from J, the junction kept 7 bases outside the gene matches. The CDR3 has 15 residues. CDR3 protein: CASSVDLDRAHEQYF. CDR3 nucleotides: TGTGCCAGCAGCGTAGACCTGGACAGGGCCCACGAGCAGTACTTC.

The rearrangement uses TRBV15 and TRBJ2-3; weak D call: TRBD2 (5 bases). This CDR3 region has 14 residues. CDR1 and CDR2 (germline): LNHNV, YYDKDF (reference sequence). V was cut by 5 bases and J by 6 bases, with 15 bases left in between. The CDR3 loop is CATSGTSSADTQYF. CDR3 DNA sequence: TGTGCCACCAGCGGAACTAGTTCGGCGGATACGCAGTATTTT.

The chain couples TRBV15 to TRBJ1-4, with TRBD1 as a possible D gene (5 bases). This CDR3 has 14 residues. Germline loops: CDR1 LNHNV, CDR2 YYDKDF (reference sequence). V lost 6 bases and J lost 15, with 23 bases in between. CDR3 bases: TGTGCCACCAGTCAGGGAATGCGAGTTAGCGGGGTGTTTTTT. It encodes CATSQGMRVSGVFF.

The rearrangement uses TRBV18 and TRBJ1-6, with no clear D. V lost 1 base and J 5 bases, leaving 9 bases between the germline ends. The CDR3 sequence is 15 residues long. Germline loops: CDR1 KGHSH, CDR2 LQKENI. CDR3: CASSPLDTNNSPLHF. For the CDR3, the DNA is TGTGCCAGCTCACCACTTGACACTAATAATTCACCCCTCCACTTT. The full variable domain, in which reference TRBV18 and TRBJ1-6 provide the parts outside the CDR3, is NAGVMQNPRHLVRRRGQEARLRCSPMKGHSHVYWYRQLPEEGLKFMVYLQKENIIDESGMPKERFSAEFPKEGPSILRIQQVVRGDSAAYFCASSPLDTNNSPLHFGNGTRLTVT.

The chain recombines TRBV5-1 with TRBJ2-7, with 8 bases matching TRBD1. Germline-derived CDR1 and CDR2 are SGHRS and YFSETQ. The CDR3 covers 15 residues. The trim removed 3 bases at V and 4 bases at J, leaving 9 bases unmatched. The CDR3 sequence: CASSWGQGAVYEQYF. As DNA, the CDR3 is TGCGCCAGCAGCTGGGGCCAGGGGGCGGTTTACGAGCAGTACTTC. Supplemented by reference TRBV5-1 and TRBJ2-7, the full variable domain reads KAGVTQTPRYLIKTRGQQVTLSCSPISGHRSVSWYQQTPGQGLQFLFEYFSETQRNKGNFPGRFSGRQFSNSRSEMNVSTLELGDSALYLCASSWGQGAVYEQYFGPGTRLTVT.

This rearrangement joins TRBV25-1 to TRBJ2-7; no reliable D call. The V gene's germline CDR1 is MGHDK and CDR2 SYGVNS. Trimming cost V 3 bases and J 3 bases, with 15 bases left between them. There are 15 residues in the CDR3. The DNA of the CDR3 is TGTGCCAGCAGTGAGTTCGGCAAGAGGAGCTACGAGCAGTACTTC. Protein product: CASSEFGKRSYEQYF.